One sample yielded the 3 T cell receptor beta chains listed below, sequenced in a study of T cell responses to AZD1222 COVID-19 vaccine. Sequencing used immunoSEQ multiplex PCR; TCRdb keeps in-frame clones, though not all of them. The sample yields about 130,000 clones, around 90% seen once. The sequences come from peripheral blood, collected on day 0 of MenACWY control vaccination. These receptors were taken from an adult in good health.

There are many counts of this clone. Other DNA sequences within the sample encode an identical CDR3. CDR3 coding DNA: TGTGCCAGCAGCGTAGGGGGGCCTGGAAACACCATATATTTT. Its protein is CASSVGGPGNTIYF. This sequence joins TRBV9 and TRBJ1-3; maybe TRBD1 (6 bases). CDR3 length: 14 residues. Deletions cut 0 bases from V and 2 bases from J, with 6 bases between. CDR1 and CDR2 from the germline V gene are SGDLS and YYNGEE. The full variable domain, with the rest looked up from reference TRBV9 and TRBJ1-3, is DSGVTQTPKHLITATGQRVTLRCSPRSGDLSVYWYQQSLDQGLQFLIQYYNGEERAKGNILERFSAQQFPDLHSELNLSSLELGDSALYFCASSVGGPGNTIYFGEGSWLTVV.

V gene TRBV28 combines with J gene TRBJ2-7; D is undetermined. Germline CDR1 reads MDHEN; CDR2 reads SYDVKM. CDR3 size: 11 residues. DNA for the CDR3: TGTGCGGCAGGTGATTCCTACGAGCAGTACGTC. This codes for CAAGDSYEQYV.

The chain carries TRBV21-1 and TRBJ2-7. TRBV21-1 is recorded as a pseudogene. This CDR3 has 18 residues. The CDR3, as DNA: TGTGCCAGCAGCAAAATAGTAAAAGCGGGACAGTCCCCTTCGGTGCAGTACGTC. This sequence encodes CASSKIVKAGQSPSVQYV.